The 11 T cell receptor beta chains listed next were all sequenced from one sample in a study of blood T cell repertoires in COVID-19. Using immunoSEQ multiplex PCR, the repertoire was profiled, and TCRdb retains in-frame clones only, with some absent. The sample consists of around 210,000 clones, around four fifths of them appearing once. Material for sequencing was peripheral blood. These receptors were taken from a man aged 55 to 70 with COVID-19, enrolled during active disease.

The chain links TRBV5-4 to TRBJ1-2; perhaps TRBD1 as D (6 bases). The germline V and J ends were trimmed by 4 bases and 4 bases, with 11 bases remaining between them. This CDR3 is built from 13 residues. Germline V gene sequence: CDR1 SGHNT, CDR2 YYREEE (reference sequence). The chain's CDR3 is CASSRQEIYGYTF. The CDR3 nucleotides read TGTGCCAGCAGCCGACAGGAAATCTATGGCTACACCTTC.

The chain carries TRBV29-1 and TRBJ2-7; TRBD2 matches at 9 bases. Per germline, CDR1 SQVTM and CDR2 ANQGSEA. Trimming cost V 7 bases and J 4 bases; bases outside gene matches: 11. This CDR3 region has 14 residues. The CDR3 sequence is CSAAGGRAGYEQYF. The CDR3 DNA follows: TGCAGCGCCGCAGGCGGGAGGGCCGGTTACGAGCAGTACTTC.

This clone was counted a single time. The chain carries TRBV6-2 or TRBV6-3 and TRBJ1-1; D call uncertain. V dropped 4 bases and J dropped 1 base, with 13 bases sitting between them. Germline V gives CDR1 MNHEY, CDR2 SVGEGT. The CDR3 length is 15 residues. The CDR3 nucleotides read TGTGCCAGCAGTTCCCGCAGGCGGGGGAACACTGAAGCTTTCTTT. Protein sequence: CASSSRRRGNTEAFF.

This clone showed up just a few times. The chain couples TRBV19 to TRBJ1-3; D is perhaps TRBD1 (5 bases). Trimming stripped 4 bases from V and 3 bases from J, with 13 bases between. The CDR3 has 15 residues. Germline values: CDR1 LNHDA, CDR2 SQIVND (reference sequence). The CDR3 DNA reads TGTGCCAGTAGTACGGGACTCCTGGGTGGAAACACCATATATTTT. Its translation is CASSTGLLGGNTIYF.

In its sample, this clone was seen a few times. The genes are TRBV10-2 and TRBJ2-7; tentative D call: TRBD2 (5 bases). Germline CDR1 reads WSHSY; CDR2 reads SAAADI. The CDR3 has 13 residues. The V gene lost 0 bases and the J gene lost 3 bases, with 6 bases spanning the gap. The DNA of the CDR3 is TGCGCCAGCAGTGAGTCAGGAGGCTACGAGCAGTACTTC. Protein product: CASSESGGYEQYF.

The chain uses TRBV9 and TRBJ2-5; 10 bases agree with TRBD2. This CDR3 is built from 15 residues. Trimming at V came to 3 bases and at J to 5 bases, leaving 7 bases not matched to a gene. CDR1 SGDLS and CDR2 YYNGEE come from the germline V gene. The CDR3 is CASSGIAGGGETQYF. The CDR3 nucleotides read TGTGCCAGCAGCGGAATAGCGGGAGGAGGGGAGACCCAGTACTTC. The variable domain in full, with the rest retrieved from reference TRBV9 and TRBJ2-5, is DSGVTQTPKHLITATGQRVTLRCSPRSGDLSVYWYQQSLDQGLQFLIQYYNGEERAKGNILERFSAQQFPDLHSELNLSSLELGDSALYFCASSGIAGGGETQYFGPGTRLLVL.

This clone was picked up one time. The chain joins TRBV7-9 to TRBJ1-4; 9 bases map to TRBD1. The CDR3 loop spans 14 amino acids. Germline V lookup: CDR1 SEHNR, CDR2 FQNEAQ (reference sequence). The trim removed 5 bases at V and 10 bases at J, leaving 8 bases unmatched. The CDR3 DNA is TGTGCCAGCAGCCAGCCGGGACAGGGAGGAAAACTGTTTTTT. Protein: CASSQPGQGGKLFF.

This clone has just one count. The V gene is TRBV11-2, the J gene TRBJ2-1, with TRBD2 matching 10 bases. Germline V gives CDR1 SGHAT, CDR2 FQNNGV. V shed 1 base, J shed 7 bases, and the junction held 4 bases outside the gene matches. This CDR3 is 15 amino acids long. CDR3 in DNA: TGTGCCAGCAGCTTAGTAGCTAGCGGGAGAAATGAGCAGTTCTTC. Its translation: CASSLVASGRNEQFF.

This clone has just one count. V gene TRBV3-1 (or the pseudogene TRBV3-2) combines with J gene TRBJ1-4; 10 positions match TRBD1. The CDR3 is 17 residues long. The junction had 14 bases not matched to a gene; V was cut back by 4 bases and J by 9 bases. Germline values: CDR1 LGHDT, CDR2 YNNKEL (reference sequence). CDR3 region: CASSLGTGDLGWQKLFF. CDR3 DNA: TGTGCCAGCAGCCTCGGGACAGGGGACCTCGGGTGGCAAAAACTGTTTTTT.

V gene TRBV6-6 combines with J gene TRBJ1-2; 12 bases fit TRBD1. Looked up from germline, CDR1 is MNHNY and CDR2 is SVGAGI (reference sequence). The CDR3 spans 16 residues. The J segment lost 8 bases and the V segment lost 2 bases, leaving 9 bases of the junction unmatched. The CDR3 DNA sequence: TGTGCCAGCAGTTACCGTCCGGGACAGGGGGCAGAAGGCTACACCTTC. Encoded protein: CASSYRPGQGAEGYTF.

The chain joins TRBV13 to TRBJ2-7; the match to TRBD1 covers 8 bases. Germline V lookup: CDR1 PRHDT, CDR2 FYEKMQ (reference sequence). This CDR3 spans 15 amino acids. The trim removed 5 bases at V and 5 bases at J, leaving 11 bases unmatched. The CDR3 protein is CASSPGGQGFNEQYF. CDR3 coding DNA: TGTGCCAGCAGCCCCGGTGGACAGGGATTCAACGAGCAGTACTTC.